This T cell receptor (beta chain) comes out of a study of vaccination and CD4 T cells after COVID-19. Study in general: Two mRNA vaccine doses were given, either BNT162b2 or mRNA-1273. Investigators drew the post-COVID samples a median approximately 100 days after diagnosis, with a range of 35 to 161. General study points: Detection of a median around 86% of reactive clones in convalescent patients was confined to the period after vaccination. It was found that, in convalescent patients, 304 of 307 vaccine-specific clones were spike mono-reactive.

Cultured CD4+ T cells had their DNA profiled by the Oncomine TCR Beta short-read assay. TCRdb re-analysed the PCR reads in MiXCR, keeping a single row per CDR3 protein. The sample consists of around 19,000 distinct CDR3 sequences, about 56% of them appearing once. Germline assignment: CDR1 SGHAT and CDR2 FQNNGV. V lost 3 bases, J lost 6 bases, and 7 bases stayed unmatched. The CDR3 is made up of 15 amino acids. In regard to this clonotype: The antigen remains unidentified.

Indicated treatment: roughly ten-day PBMC culture with coronavirus spike peptide pools or control peptides (ViraFEST assay). The sample comprised CD4+ T cells from blood, cultured in vitro. The clonotype was recovered from a human donor who had recovered from COVID-19. The chain joins TRBV11-2 to TRBJ2-2; TRBD1 matches 7 bases. The CDR3 DNA reads as TGTGCCAGCAGCTTCGGGACAGTGGTAGCCGGGGAGCTGTTTTTT. It translates to CASSFGTVVAGELFF.